One and the same sample provided the 27 T cell receptor beta chains below, sequenced in a study of cytomegalovirus exposure and HLA in healthy donors. The assay was immunoSEQ multiplex PCR, and TCRdb's table has in-frame clones only and misses some. Of approximately 150,000 clones in the sample, roughly 89% were seen once. Material for sequencing was PBMCs. Source of these receptors: a woman aged 18 to 35 in good health and CMV-seropositive.

The chain is built from TRBV28 and TRBJ2-7, with 13 bases fitting TRBD2. CDR3 size: 15 residues. Germline values: CDR1 MDHEN, CDR2 SYDVKM. The V gene end was trimmed by 2 bases and the J gene end by 7 bases; junction bases not matched to a gene: 5. The chain's CDR3 is CASSLGLAGDGEQYF. The CDR3 bases are TGTGCCAGCAGTTTAGGACTAGCGGGAGATGGGGAGCAGTACTTC.

V and J are TRBV11-2 and TRBJ1-1, with TRBD1 matching 8 bases. The trim removed 3 bases at V and 4 bases at J, leaving 4 bases unmatched. The germline gives CDR1 SGHAT, CDR2 FQNNGV. The CDR3 is 14 residues long. CDR3 in DNA: TGTGCCAGCAGCTTGACGGACAGGGTCACTGAAGCTTTCTTT. This sequence encodes CASSLTDRVTEAFF.

The V call is TRBV9, the J call TRBJ1-5, with 8 bases aligning to TRBD1. V lost 1 base and J lost 5; bases outside the gene matches: 5. Germline V gives CDR1 SGDLS, CDR2 YYNGEE. The CDR3 is 15 residues long. In DNA form, the CDR3 reads TGTGCCAGCAGCGTATCAGGGGGCAATGATCAGCCCCAGCATTTT. This sequence encodes CASSVSGGNDQPQHF.

CDR3 amino acids: CASSPASGGDYEQYF. As DNA, the CDR3 is TGTGCCAGCAGCCCGGCCTCAGGGGGCGACTACGAGCAGTACTTC. The rearrangement uses TRBV5-6 and TRBJ2-7; 8 bases are a match to TRBD1. CDR3 length: 15 residues. The V and J ends lost 4 bases and 3 bases, in that order; junction bases with no gene match: 9. Looked up from germline, CDR1 is SGHDT and CDR2 is YYEEEE.

The chain is built from TRBV18 and TRBJ1-5; weak D call: TRBD1 (5 bases). This CDR3 is built from 15 residues. Between the trimmed V and J ends, which lost 0 bases and 7 bases, there was a span of 13 bases. CDR1 KGHSH and CDR2 LQKENI come from the germline V gene. The CDR3 nucleotides are TGTGCCAGCTCACCACCCGGGACTCCAAACCAGCCCCAGCATTTT. Its protein is CASSPPGTPNQPQHF.

This clone was seen a single time. This sequence joins TRBV28 and TRBJ2-7; 9 bases align to TRBD2. The CDR3 covers 16 residues. With 6 bases clipped from V and 4 bases from J, the junction kept 13 bases outside the gene matches. Per germline, CDR1 MDHEN and CDR2 SYDVKM. The DNA for the CDR3 is TGTGCCAGCAGCCCTCTGGGGTCTAGCGGGGATTACGAGCAGTACTTC. Translation: CASSPLGSSGDYEQYF. Full variable domain (outside the CDR3, taken from reference TRBV28 and TRBJ2-7): DVKVTQSSRYLVKRTGEKVFLECVQDMDHENMFWYRQDPGLGLRLIYFSYDVKMKEKGDIPEGYSVSREKKERFSLILESASTNQTSMYLCASSPLGSSGDYEQYFGPGTRLTVT.

The gene calls are TRBV27 and TRBJ2-3; TRBD1 matches at 8 bases. CDR3 length equals 18 residues. In germline, CDR1 is MNHEY, CDR2 SMNVEV (reference sequence). J was trimmed by 4 bases and V by 5 bases; bases with no gene match: 17. The CDR3, as DNA: TGTGCCAGCAGTCGCCGGGCCCGGGACAGGCGAAATGCAGATACGCAGTATTTT. Protein sequence: CASSRRARDRRNADTQYF.

This chain links TRBV7-2 with TRBJ2-7, with 7 bases matching TRBD1. The CDR3 runs to 14 residues. CDR1 and CDR2 (germline): SGHTA, FQGNSA. Germline trimming cut 1 base from V and 3 bases from J; bases unmatched to any gene: 3. In nucleotides, the CDR3 is TGTGCCAGCAGCTTAGTGACAGGGAGCTACGAGCAGTACTTC. Translating it yields CASSLVTGSYEQYF.

V usage is TRBV18 and J usage is TRBJ1-2, with a weak D call TRBD1 (6 bases). V was cut by 2 bases and J by 3 bases, with 16 bases left in between. From germline, CDR1 is KGHSH and CDR2 LQKENI. The CDR3 totals 16 residues. The CDR3 region is CASSPTRGIFDYGYTF. Written as DNA, the CDR3 is TGTGCCAGCTCACCAACCAGGGGAATCTTCGACTATGGCTACACCTTC.

The CDR3 DNA reads as TGTGCCAGCAGTTACTTACCAGAGGGGACCCAGTACTTC. Encoded protein: CASSYLPEGTQYF. The chain carries TRBV6-6 and TRBJ2-5, with D tentatively TRBD2 (5 bases). This CDR3 region has 13 residues. Deletions cut 1 base from V and 7 bases from J, with 10 bases between. CDR1 is MNHNY and CDR2 is SVGAGI in the germline V gene (reference sequence).

This chain uses TRBV30 with TRBJ1-5, with TRBD1 identical over 8 bases. The CDR3 consists of 16 residues. V dropped 2 bases and J dropped 3; count of bases not matched to a gene: 9. Germline V CDR1 and CDR2: GTSNPN, SVGIG (reference sequence). CDR3 protein: CAWSTPTGVDNQPQHF. The CDR3 DNA reads TGTGCCTGGAGTACACCGACAGGGGTGGACAATCAGCCCCAGCATTTT.

The chain has TRBV19 and TRBJ2-4, with D unresolved. The CDR3 is made up of 14 amino acids. Germline V gives CDR1 LNHDA, CDR2 SQIVND (reference sequence). The germline V and J ends were trimmed by 2 bases and 6 bases, with 11 bases remaining between them. The CDR3 bases are TGTGCCAGTAGTATATTTAGCAAAGGAAACATTCAGTACTTC. Encoded protein: CASSIFSKGNIQYF.

This clone occurred once. This chain joins TRBV7-9 and TRBJ2-1; TRBD2 agrees at 10 bases. V gave up 6 bases and J gave up 3 bases; unmatched junction bases: 2. CDR1 and CDR2 from the germline V gene are SEHNR and FQNEAQ (reference sequence). The CDR3 has 14 amino acids. The CDR3 nucleotides read TGTGCCAGCAGACCTAGCGGGAGCTACAATGAGCAGTTCTTC. Amino acids: CASRPSGSYNEQFF. Using reference TRBV7-9 and TRBJ2-1 for the parts outside the CDR3, the full variable domain is DTGVSQNPRHKITKRGQNVTFRCDPISEHNRLYWYRQTLGQGPEFLTYFQNEAQLEKSRLLSDRFSAERPKGSFSTLEIQRTEQGDSAMYLCASRPSGSYNEQFFGPGTRLTVL.

This chain uses TRBV5-1 with TRBJ2-7, with a possible D match to TRBD2 (5 bases). Per the germline V gene, CDR1 is SGHRS and CDR2 is YFSETQ. V was shortened by 0 bases and J by 1 base, with 8 bases between the two germline ends. The CDR3 contains 14 residues. The CDR3, as DNA: TGCGCCAGCAGCTTGGGGCAGCGGTCCTACGAGCAGTACTTC. It encodes CASSLGQRSYEQYF.

J is TRBJ2-5 and V is TRBV5-1, with D maybe TRBD2 (5 bases). This CDR3 is built from 16 residues. Between the trimmed V and J ends, which lost 4 bases and 4 bases, there was a span of 20 bases. The germline V gene encodes CDR1 SGHRS and CDR2 YFSETQ. The CDR3 coding sequence is TGCGCCAGCAGCCGATCAACAAACTCCCGGGGAGAGACCCAGTACTTC. Amino acid sequence: CASSRSTNSRGETQYF.

This clone has a handful of counts. The chain combines TRBV18 with TRBJ1-5; possible D gene TRBD1, 5 bases. CDR1 is KGHSH, CDR2 LQKENI, per germline. V lost 1 base and J lost 9, with 13 bases in between. The CDR3 runs to 14 residues. The CDR3 DNA reads TGTGCCAGCTCACCACGTGAAGTCGGGGGGCCCCAGCATTTT. It specifies CASSPREVGGPQHF. The full variable domain, rest sourced from reference TRBV18 and TRBJ1-5, is NAGVMQNPRHLVRRRGQEARLRCSPMKGHSHVYWYRQLPEEGLKFMVYLQKENIIDESGMPKERFSAEFPKEGPSILRIQQVVRGDSAAYFCASSPREVGGPQHFGDGTRLSIL.

The rearrangement uses TRBV19 and TRBJ1-1, with TRBD1 matching over 7 bases. With 3 bases clipped from V and 3 bases from J, the junction kept 16 bases outside the gene matches. Germline V CDR1 and CDR2: LNHDA, SQIVND (reference sequence). CDR3 size: 18 residues. The CDR3 DNA is TGTGCCAGTAGTATTAGGAGGCTAACAGGGGCCTCCGACACTGAAGCTTTCTTT. It codes for CASSIRRLTGASDTEAFF.

This CDR3 is CASTARSGSAGKTQYF. CDR3 sequence (DNA): TGTGCCAGTACGGCTCGCAGCGGCTCGGCAGGAAAGACCCAGTACTTC. The chain uses TRBV19 and TRBJ2-5, with a weak D call TRBD2 (5 bases). From germline, CDR1 is LNHDA and CDR2 SQIVND (reference sequence). Deletions cut 7 bases from V and 6 bases from J, with 24 bases between. This CDR3 comprises 16 residues.

CDR3 sequence (DNA): TGTGCCAGCAGCTTACGGACAGGGGGGAACACTGAAGCTTTCTTT. Protein sequence: CASSLRTGGNTEAFF. This rearrangement joins TRBV11-3 to TRBJ1-1; 10 bases agree with TRBD1. The CDR3 totals 15 residues. J lost 1 base, V lost 2 bases, and 1 base had no gene match. From germline, CDR1 is SGHNT and CDR2 YENEEA.

The V call is TRBV11-3, the J call TRBJ1-4; D uncertain. CDR3 size: 12 residues. The germline V and J ends were trimmed by 5 bases and 1 base, with 2 bases remaining between them. Germline V gene data show CDR1 as SGHNT and CDR2 as YENEEA. The CDR3 protein is CASSRTNEKLFF. CDR3 in DNA: TGTGCCAGCAGCCGAACTAATGAAAAACTGTTTTTT. Combining the CDR3 with reference TRBV11-3 and TRBJ1-4 gives the whole variable domain EAGVVQSPRYKIIEKKQPVAFWCNPISGHNTLYWYLQNLGQGPELLIRYENEEAVDDSQLPKDRFSAERLKGVDSTLKIQPAELGDSAVYLCASSRTNEKLFFGSGTQLSVL.

In this sample, this clone is medium-sized. This chain connects TRBV11-2 to TRBJ2-1; D gene uncertain. The CDR3 contains 13 residues. The germline V gene encodes CDR1 SGHAT and CDR2 FQNNGV. V lost 5 bases, J lost 3 bases, and 8 bases lay in between. The CDR3 reads CASSPFRYNEQFF. The CDR3 DNA follows: TGTGCCAGCAGCCCCTTTCGCTACAATGAGCAGTTCTTC.

This sequence joins TRBV29-1 and TRBJ2-1; 8 nucleotides line up with TRBD1. The CDR3 totals 13 residues. The V gene's germline CDR1 is SQVTM and CDR2 ANQGSEA. J gave up 6 bases and V 7 bases, and 8 bases lay outside the gene matches. The CDR3: CSDLTGGSNEQFF. For the CDR3, the DNA is TGCAGCGACCTCACAGGGGGTTCCAATGAGCAGTTCTTC.

The CDR3 sequence: CASSLRRQGAYEQYF. As DNA, the CDR3 is TGTGCCAGCAGTTTACGGAGACAGGGGGCCTACGAGCAGTACTTC. The rearrangement links TRBV27 to TRBJ2-7; 9 bases map to TRBD1. The germline V gene has CDR1 MNHEY and CDR2 SMNVEV (reference sequence). The CDR3 extends over 15 amino acids. The V gene end was trimmed by 2 bases and the J gene end by 2 bases; junction bases not matched to a gene: 4.

This chain joins TRBV11-3 and TRBJ2-7; TRBD2 might be the D (7 bases). The length of the CDR3 is 16 residues. The V gene lost 4 bases and the J gene lost 3 bases, with 19 bases spanning the gap. Germline lookup yields CDR1 SGHNT and CDR2 YENEEA. This chain's CDR3 is CASSSRYREGHYEQYF. CDR3 nucleotides: TGTGCCAGCAGCTCACGCTACAGGGAGGGGCACTACGAGCAGTACTTC.

This chain connects TRBV7-9 to TRBJ1-1; 7 bases are a match to TRBD1. Germline loops: CDR1 SEHNR, CDR2 FQNEAQ (reference sequence). This CDR3 comprises 17 residues. V trimming: 5 bases; J trimming: 0 bases; junction bases outside the gene matches: 12. The CDR3 region is CASSRTGRTSMNTEAFF. CDR3 nucleotides: TGTGCCAGCAGCCGGACAGGCCGTACCTCCATGAACACTGAAGCTTTCTTT.

The chain carries TRBV15 and TRBJ1-5, with D possibly matching TRBD1 (5 bases). The CDR3 runs to 14 residues. V lost 5 bases to trimming and J lost 4 bases, with 12 bases between them. Germline CDR1 reads LNHNV; CDR2 reads YYDKDF (reference sequence). The CDR3 DNA is TGTGCCACCAGCTATGACAGCCTTAATCAGCCCCAGCATTTT. Translation gives CATSYDSLNQPQHF.

This clone came up a few times. V gene TRBV6-1 combines with J gene TRBJ2-7; D is perhaps TRBD1 (7 bases). The CDR3 contains 15 residues. The V gene lost 5 bases and the J gene lost 0 bases, with 14 bases spanning the gap. From germline, CDR1 is MNHNS and CDR2 SASEGT. The CDR3 region has the DNA TGTGCCAGCAGTTCCCGACAGGGAGGCTCCTACGAGCAGTACTTC. Translating it yields CASSSRQGGSYEQYF.